The sequence of this T cell receptor (beta chain) was determined in a study of blood T cell repertoires in COVID-19. In the study overall: There were acute and convalescent COVID-19 samples, and they came from the United States, Italy and Spain. Nucleic acid was either cDNA or gDNA, and it came from T cells, B-cell-depleted T cells, or PBMCs.

V dropped 3 bases and J dropped 1; count of bases not matched to a gene: 5. The V gene's germline CDR1 is SGHRS and CDR2 YFSETQ. This CDR3 region has 15 residues. Categorization into cohorts depended on clinical history that participants reported. Original analysis: Cell counts per sample came from amplifying reference gene primers. Clones were read by immunoSEQ multiplex PCR, and TCRdb kept only the in-frame ones, dropping some. V and J calls and clone size are as listed in that table; D and trimming were resolved from the DNA. The sample records fewer than 250,000 clones, about nine tenths being singletons.

The clonotype originates from a man in his forties or fifties who had been exposed to COVID-19. This chain connects TRBV5-1 to TRBJ1-1, with 8 bases identical to TRBD1. Sequencing was carried out using PBMCs or T cells enriched from blood (not recorded which). CDR3 sequence reads: CASSYRTGWNTEAFF. For the CDR3, the DNA is TGCGCCAGCAGCTACAGGACAGGGTGGAACACTGAAGCTTTCTTT. The whole variable domain, filled in from reference TRBV5-1 and TRBJ1-1, reads KAGVTQTPRYLIKTRGQQVTLSCSPISGHRSVSWYQQTPGQGLQFLFEYFSETQRNKGNFPGRFSGRQFSNSRSEMNVSTLELGDSALYLCASSYRTGWNTEAFFGQGTRLTVV.